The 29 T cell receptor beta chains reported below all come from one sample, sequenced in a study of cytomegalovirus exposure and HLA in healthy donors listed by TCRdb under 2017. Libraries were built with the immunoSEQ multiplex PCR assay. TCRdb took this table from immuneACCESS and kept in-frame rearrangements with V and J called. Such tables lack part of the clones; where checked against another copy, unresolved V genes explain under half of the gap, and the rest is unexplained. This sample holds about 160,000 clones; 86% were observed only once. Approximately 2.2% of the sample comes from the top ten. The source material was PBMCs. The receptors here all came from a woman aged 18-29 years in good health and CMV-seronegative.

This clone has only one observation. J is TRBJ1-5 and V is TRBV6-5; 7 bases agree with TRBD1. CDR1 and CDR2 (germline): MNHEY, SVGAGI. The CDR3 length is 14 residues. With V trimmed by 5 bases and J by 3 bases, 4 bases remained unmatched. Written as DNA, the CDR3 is TGTGCCAGCAGTCCCGGGACAGACAATCAGCCCCAGCATTTT. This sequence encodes CASSPGTDNQPQHF.

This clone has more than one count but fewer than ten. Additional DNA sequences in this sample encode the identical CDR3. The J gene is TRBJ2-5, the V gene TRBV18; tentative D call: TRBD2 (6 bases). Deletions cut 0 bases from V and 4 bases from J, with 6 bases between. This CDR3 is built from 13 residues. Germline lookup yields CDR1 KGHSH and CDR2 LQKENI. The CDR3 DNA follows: TGTGCCAGCTCACCACCGACTAGAGAGACCCAGTACTTC. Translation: CASSPPTRETQYF.

The CDR3 DNA reads as TGTGCCTGGAGTCTCCCCGACAACCTAAGACCTGAAGCTTTCTTT. It translates to CAWSLPDNLRPEAFF. This chain uses TRBV30 with TRBJ1-1; D unresolved. Germline loops: CDR1 GTSNPN, CDR2 SVGIG (reference sequence). The CDR3 consists of 15 residues. The V end was cut by 2 bases, the J end by 6 bases, with 19 bases between.

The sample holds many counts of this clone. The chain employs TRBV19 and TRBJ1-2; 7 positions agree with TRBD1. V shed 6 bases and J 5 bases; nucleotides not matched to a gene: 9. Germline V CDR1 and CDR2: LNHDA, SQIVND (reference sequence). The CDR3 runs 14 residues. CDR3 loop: CASRSPGTEYGYTF. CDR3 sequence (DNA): TGTGCCAGTAGGTCCCCCGGGACAGAATATGGCTACACCTTC. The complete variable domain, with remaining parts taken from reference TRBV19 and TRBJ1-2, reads DGGITQSPKYLFRKEGQNVTLSCEQNLNHDAMYWYRQDPGQGLRLIYYSQIVNDFQKGDIAEGYSVSREKKESFPLTVTSAQKNPTAFYLCASRSPGTEYGYTFGSGTRLTVV.

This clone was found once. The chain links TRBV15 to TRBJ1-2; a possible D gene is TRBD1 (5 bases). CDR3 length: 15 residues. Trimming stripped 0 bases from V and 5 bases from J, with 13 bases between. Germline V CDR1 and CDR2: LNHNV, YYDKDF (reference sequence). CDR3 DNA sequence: TGTGCCACCAGCAGAGATCAAGAGGGGAGGTATGGCTACACCTTC. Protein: CATSRDQEGRYGYTF.

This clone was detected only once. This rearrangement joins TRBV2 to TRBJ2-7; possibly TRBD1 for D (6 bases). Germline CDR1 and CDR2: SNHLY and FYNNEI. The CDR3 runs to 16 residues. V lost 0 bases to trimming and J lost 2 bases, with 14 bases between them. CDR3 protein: CASSEAQGFIAYEQYF. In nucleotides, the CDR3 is TGTGCCAGCAGTGAAGCGCAGGGGTTCATAGCCTACGAGCAGTACTTC.

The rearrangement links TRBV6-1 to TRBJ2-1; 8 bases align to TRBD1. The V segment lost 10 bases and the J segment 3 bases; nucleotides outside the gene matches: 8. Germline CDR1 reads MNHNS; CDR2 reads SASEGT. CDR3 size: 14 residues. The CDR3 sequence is CANDPGTGYNEQFF. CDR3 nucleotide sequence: TGTGCCAACGACCCCGGGACAGGCTACAATGAGCAGTTCTTC.

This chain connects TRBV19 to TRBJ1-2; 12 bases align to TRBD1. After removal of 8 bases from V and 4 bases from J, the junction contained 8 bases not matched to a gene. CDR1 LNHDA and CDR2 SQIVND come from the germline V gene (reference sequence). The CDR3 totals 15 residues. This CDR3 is CASSRGQGAFYGYTF. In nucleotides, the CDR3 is TGTGCCAGTTCTAGGGGACAGGGGGCTTTCTATGGCTACACCTTC.

In DNA form, the CDR3 reads TGTGCCAGTAGTCGACAGGCCGGATTTAATGAAAAACTGTTTTTT. Translation: CASSRQAGFNEKLFF. This chain links TRBV19 with TRBJ1-4; D may be TRBD1 (6 bases). V was cut by 5 bases and J by 4 bases, with 14 bases left in between. Per the germline V gene, CDR1 is LNHDA and CDR2 is SQIVND (reference sequence). This CDR3 is built from 15 residues.

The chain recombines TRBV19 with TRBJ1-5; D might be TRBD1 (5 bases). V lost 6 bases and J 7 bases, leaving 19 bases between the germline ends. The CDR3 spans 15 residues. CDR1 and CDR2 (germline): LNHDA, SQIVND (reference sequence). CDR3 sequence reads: CASSSMTAGRQPQHF. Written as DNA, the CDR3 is TGTGCCAGTAGCTCCATGACAGCCGGACGGCAGCCCCAGCATTTT.

The CDR3 nucleotides are TGTGCCAGCAGTGAAGCGCCGGGACTAGCTTCGGGGGAGCAGTACTTC. As protein: CASSEAPGLASGEQYF. This chain connects TRBV6-1 to TRBJ2-7; 9 positions agree with TRBD2. The CDR3 consists of 16 residues. The junction had 10 bases not matched to a gene; V was cut back by 0 bases and J by 7 bases. The germline gives CDR1 MNHNS, CDR2 SASEGT.

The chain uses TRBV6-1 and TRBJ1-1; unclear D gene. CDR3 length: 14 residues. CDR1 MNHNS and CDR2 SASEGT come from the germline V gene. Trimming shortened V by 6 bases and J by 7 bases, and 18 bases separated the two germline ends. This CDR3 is CASRKLPGSLEAFF. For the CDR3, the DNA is TGTGCCAGCAGGAAGCTCCCCGGGTCTCTTGAAGCTTTCTTT.

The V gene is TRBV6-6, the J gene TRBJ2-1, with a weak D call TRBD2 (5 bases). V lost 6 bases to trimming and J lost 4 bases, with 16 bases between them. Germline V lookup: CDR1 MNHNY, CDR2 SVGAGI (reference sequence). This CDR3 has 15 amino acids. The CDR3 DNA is TGTGCCAGCAGGGCGAAGGGAGAGAGGTACAATGAGCAGTTCTTC. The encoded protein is CASRAKGERYNEQFF.

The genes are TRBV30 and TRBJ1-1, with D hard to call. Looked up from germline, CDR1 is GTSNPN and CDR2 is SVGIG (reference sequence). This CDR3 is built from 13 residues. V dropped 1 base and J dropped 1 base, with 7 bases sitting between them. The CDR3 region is CAWSGGENTEAFF. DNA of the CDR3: TGTGCCTGGAGTGGGGGAGAGAACACTGAAGCTTTCTTT.

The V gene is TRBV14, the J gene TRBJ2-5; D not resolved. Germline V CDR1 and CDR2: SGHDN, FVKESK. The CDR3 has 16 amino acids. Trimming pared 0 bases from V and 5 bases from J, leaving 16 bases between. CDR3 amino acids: CASSQDYAVGWETQYF. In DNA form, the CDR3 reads TGTGCCAGCAGCCAAGACTACGCGGTTGGATGGGAGACCCAGTACTTC.

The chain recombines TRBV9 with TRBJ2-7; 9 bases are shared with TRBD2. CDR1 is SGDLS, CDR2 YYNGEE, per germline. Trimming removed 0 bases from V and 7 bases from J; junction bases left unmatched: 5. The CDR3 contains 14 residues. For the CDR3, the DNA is TGTGCCAGCAGCGTAGTGGGAGCGGGAGGAGAGCAGTACTTC. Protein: CASSVVGAGGEQYF.

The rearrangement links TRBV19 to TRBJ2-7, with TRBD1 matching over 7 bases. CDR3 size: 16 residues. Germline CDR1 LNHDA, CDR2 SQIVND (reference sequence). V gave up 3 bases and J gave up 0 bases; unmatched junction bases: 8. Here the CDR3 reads CASSMSTGAPSYEQYF. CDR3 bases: TGTGCCAGTAGTATGAGTACAGGGGCGCCCTCCTACGAGCAGTACTTC.

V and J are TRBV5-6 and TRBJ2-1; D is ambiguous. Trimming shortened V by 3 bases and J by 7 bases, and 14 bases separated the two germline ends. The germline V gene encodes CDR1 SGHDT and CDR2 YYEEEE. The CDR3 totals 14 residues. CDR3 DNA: TGTGCCAGCAGCTCGGCGCGCGTGGAGAATGAGCAGTTCTTC. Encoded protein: CASSSARVENEQFF.

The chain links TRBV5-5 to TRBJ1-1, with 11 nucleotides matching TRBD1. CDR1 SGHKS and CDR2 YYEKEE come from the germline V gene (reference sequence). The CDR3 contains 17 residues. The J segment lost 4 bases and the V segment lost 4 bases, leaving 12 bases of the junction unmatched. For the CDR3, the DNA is TGTGCCAGCAGCGAAGTTTGGGACAGGGGGTCGAGCACTGAAGCTTTCTTT. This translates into CASSEVWDRGSSTEAFF.

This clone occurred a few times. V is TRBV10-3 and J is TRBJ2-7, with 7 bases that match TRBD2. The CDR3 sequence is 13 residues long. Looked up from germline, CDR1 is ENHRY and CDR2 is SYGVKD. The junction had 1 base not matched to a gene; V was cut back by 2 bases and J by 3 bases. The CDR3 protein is CAISEASGYEQYF. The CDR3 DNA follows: TGTGCCATCAGTGAGGCTAGCGGCTACGAGCAGTACTTC.

The CDR3 DNA reads TGTGCCAGCAGCGTTCGACAGGGCTCTACCTACGAGCAGTACTTC. Residues: CASSVRQGSTYEQYF. The V and J genes are TRBV7-6 and TRBJ2-7; 7 nucleotides match TRBD1. CDR3 length equals 15 residues. Germline CDR1 reads SGHVS; CDR2 reads FNYEAQ. V was clipped by 5 bases and J by 2 bases; unmatched bases: 9.

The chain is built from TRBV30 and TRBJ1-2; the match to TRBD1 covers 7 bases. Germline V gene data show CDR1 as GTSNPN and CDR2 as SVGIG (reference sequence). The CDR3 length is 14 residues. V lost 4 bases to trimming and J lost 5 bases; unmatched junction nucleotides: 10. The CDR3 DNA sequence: TGTGCCTGGACTCGGACAGGCTTTTTTTATGGCTACACCTTC. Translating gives CAWTRTGFFYGYTF.

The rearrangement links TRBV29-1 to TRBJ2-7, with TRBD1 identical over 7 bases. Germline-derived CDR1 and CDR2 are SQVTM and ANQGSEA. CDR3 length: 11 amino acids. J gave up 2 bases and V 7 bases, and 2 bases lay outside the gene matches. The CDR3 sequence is CSGGTAYEQYF. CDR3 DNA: TGCAGCGGGGGGACAGCCTACGAGCAGTACTTC.

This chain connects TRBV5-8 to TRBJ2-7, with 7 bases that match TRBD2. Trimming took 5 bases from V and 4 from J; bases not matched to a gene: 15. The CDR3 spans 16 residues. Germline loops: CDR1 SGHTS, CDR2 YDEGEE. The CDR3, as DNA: TGTGCCAGCAGTTTTGGGGGGGACTCCTGGAGGTACGAGCAGTACTTC. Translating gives CASSFGGDSWRYEQYF.

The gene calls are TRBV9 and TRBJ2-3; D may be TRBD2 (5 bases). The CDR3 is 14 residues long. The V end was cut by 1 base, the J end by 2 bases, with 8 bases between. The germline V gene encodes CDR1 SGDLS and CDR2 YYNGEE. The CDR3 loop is CASSVTGNTDTQYF. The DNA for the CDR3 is TGTGCCAGCAGCGTAACGGGGAACACAGATACGCAGTATTTT.

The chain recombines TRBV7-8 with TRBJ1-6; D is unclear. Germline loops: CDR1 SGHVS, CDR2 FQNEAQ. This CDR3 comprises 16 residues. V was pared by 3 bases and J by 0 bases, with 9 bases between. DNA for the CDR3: TGTGCCAGCAGCTTTTTGAGTAGCTCCTATAATTCACCCCTCCACTTT. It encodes CASSFLSSSYNSPLHF.

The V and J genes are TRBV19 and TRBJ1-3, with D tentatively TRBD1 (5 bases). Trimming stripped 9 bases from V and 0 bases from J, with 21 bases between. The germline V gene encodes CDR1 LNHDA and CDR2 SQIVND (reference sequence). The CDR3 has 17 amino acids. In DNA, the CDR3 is TGTGCCAGCAGTCCCTGGGACTTTTCGAGCTCTGGAAACACCATATATTTT. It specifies CASSPWDFSSSGNTIYF.

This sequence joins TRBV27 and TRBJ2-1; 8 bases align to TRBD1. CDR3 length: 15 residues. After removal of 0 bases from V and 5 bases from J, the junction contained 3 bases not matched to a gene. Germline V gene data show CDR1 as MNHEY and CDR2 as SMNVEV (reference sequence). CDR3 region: CASSLSTGGDNEQFF. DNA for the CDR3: TGTGCCAGCAGTTTATCTACAGGGGGAGACAATGAGCAGTTCTTC.

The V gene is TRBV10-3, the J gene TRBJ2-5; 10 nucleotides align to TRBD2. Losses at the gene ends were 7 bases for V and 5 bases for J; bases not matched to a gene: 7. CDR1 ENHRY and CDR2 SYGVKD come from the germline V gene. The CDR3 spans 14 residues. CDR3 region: CAINSGGAVETQYF. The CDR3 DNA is TGTGCCATCAACAGCGGGGGGGCGGTTGAGACCCAGTACTTC.